This record covers a single TCR beta chain. This record belongs to a study of blood T cell repertoires in COVID-19. The overall study: PBMCs, B-cell-depleted T cells, or T cells provided the cDNA or gDNA that made up the material.

The method was immunoSEQ multiplex PCR; TCRdb's version includes in-frame clones alone and lacks a portion of them. The sample gives about 200,000 clones, 89% of which show up once; approximately 8.1% is in the top ten. Membership in each cohort depended on participant-reported clinical history. Symptom resolution, clearance, or two negative PCRs marked the recovered donors of Cohort 3. CDR1 MDHEN and CDR2 SYDVKM come from the germline V gene. CDR3 length: 14 amino acids. The V gene lost 4 bases and the J gene lost 3 bases, with 12 bases spanning the gap. The V gene is TRBV28, the J gene TRBJ1-1; D is perhaps TRBD1 (6 bases). This TCR was recovered from a woman between 18 and 29 years old who had recovered from COVID-19. The sample was PBMCs or T cells enriched from blood (not recorded which). This chain's CDR3 is CASSSRGAYTEAFF. The CDR3 region has the DNA TGTGCCAGCAGTTCCCGGGGGGCTTACACTGAAGCTTTCTTT.